Listed here are 8 T cell receptor beta chains from one sample, sequenced in a study of T cells in Graves' hyperthyroidism and ophthalmopathy. TCR beta CDR3 regions were amplified from RNA transcripts. HTBI primers were employed in a first-round RT-PCR of the TCR CDR3. TCRdb reprocessed the multiplex PCR reads with MiXCR, giving one entry per CDR3 protein. The data show 50,000 to 60,000 distinct CDR3 sequences, less than 60% seen once. Input material: blood. Receptors originate from a woman between 50 and 59 years old with Graves' ophthalmopathy.

This clonotype was observed at least ten times. The chain combines TRBV9 with TRBJ2-1; 7 nucleotides agree with TRBD1. The CDR3 has 16 residues. The ends lost 2 bases at V and 3 bases at J; junction bases unmatched: 8. Germline CDR1 SGDLS, CDR2 YYNGEE. The CDR3 DNA reads TGTGCCAGCAGCGTTGCCGGGACAGCTTTCTACAATGAGCAGTTCTTC. Amino acid sequence: CASSVAGTAFYNEQFF.

The count of this clonotype is one. Just one base apart from a much larger clone, this may be a read error. This CDR3 fails to terminate in the conserved phenylalanine or tryptophan, so it likely reflects a read error. The chain couples TRBV7-2 to TRBJ1-5; no clear D. V was cut by 6 bases and J by 3 bases, with 12 bases left in between. The germline CDR1 and CDR2 sequences are SGHTA and FQGNSA. The CDR3 contains 14 residues. DNA for the CDR3: TGTGCCAGCAGTTTATCCCACTCCAATCAGCCCCAGCATTCT. This sequence encodes CASSLSHSNQPQHS.

This chain links TRBV2 with TRBJ2-5; D not certain. Per the germline V gene, CDR1 is SNHLY and CDR2 is FYNNEI. V dropped 4 bases and J dropped 5 bases, with 11 bases sitting between them. CDR3 size: 13 residues. Here the CDR3 reads CASSAPVGETQYF. The DNA for the CDR3 is TGTGCCAGCAGTGCTCCCGTAGGGGAGACCCAGTACTTC.

This chain uses TRBV5-1 with TRBJ2-2; possibly TRBD1 for D (5 bases). Germline loops: CDR1 SGHRS, CDR2 YFSETQ. Trimming took off 4 bases at V and 4 bases at J, with 17 bases between the two ends. The CDR3 has 16 residues. The CDR3 loop is CASSQIGQGSTGELFF. The CDR3 coding sequence is TGCGCCAGCAGCCAGATAGGCCAGGGCTCCACCGGGGAGCTGTTTTTT.

This chain joins TRBV7-2 and TRBJ2-2; 12 bases agree with TRBD2. The CDR3 loop spans 15 amino acids. J lost 5 bases, V lost 5 bases, and 3 bases had no gene match. The germline V gene has CDR1 SGHTA and CDR2 FQGNSA. For the CDR3, the DNA is TGTGCCAGCAGCCAGCTAGCGGGGGGGACCGGGGAGCTGTTTTTT. This sequence encodes CASSQLAGGTGELFF. The variable domain in full, with the rest retrieved from reference TRBV7-2 and TRBJ2-2, is GAGVSQSPSNKVTEKGKDVELRCDPISGHTALYWYRQSLGQGLEFLIYFQGNSAPDKSGLPSDRFSAERTGGSVSTLTIQRTQQEDSAVYLCASSQLAGGTGELFFGEGSRLTVL.

By sample share, this clonotype is medium-sized. The chain links TRBV29-1 to TRBJ1-2; D is unclear. Germline CDR1 reads SQVTM; CDR2 reads ANQGSEA. The V end was cut by 0 bases, the J end by 8 bases, with 10 bases between. The CDR3 length is 12 residues. CDR3 nucleotides: TGCAGCGTTGAAGAATCGGCACGCGGCTACACCTTC. It specifies CSVEESARGYTF.

This clonotype was picked up a small number of times. V and J are TRBV5-1 and TRBJ2-1; 8 nucleotides match TRBD2. The CDR3 spans 15 residues. Per germline, CDR1 SGHRS and CDR2 YFSETQ. V gave up 0 bases and J gave up 5 bases; unmatched junction bases: 4. The CDR3 is CASSLGLATNNEQFF. The CDR3 coding sequence is TGCGCCAGCAGCTTGGGACTAGCGACCAACAATGAGCAGTTCTTC.

The CDR3 DNA follows: TGTGCCAGCAGCCGGAGGGAGGACACTGAAGCTTTCTTT. Translation: CASSRREDTEAFF. V is TRBV9 and J is TRBJ1-1, with D hard to call. The CDR3 extends over 13 amino acids. Looked up from germline, CDR1 is SGDLS and CDR2 is YYNGEE. Trimming pared 4 bases from V and 3 bases from J, leaving 10 bases between.